A selection of T cell receptor beta chains follows, all from one sample in a study of T-cell reconstitution after alpha-beta-depleted transplantation in children. One entry per CDR3 protein results from TCRdb running MiXCR on the PCR reads. The top ten clones hold about 5% of a sample with 490,000 or so distinct CDR3 sequences, around 13% of them seen once. This specimen consisted of PBMCs from the stem cell graft donor, obtained from the stem cell graft. The receptor source for this set is a human donor who donated a stem cell graft to a child with combined immunodeficiency. Both conserved end residues are part of each CDR3. D genes are given only for firm matches. Some rows have no size entry. The others give once, few or many, or a class for an expanded clone.

d_gene: NA; j_gene: TRBJ2-7; v_gene: TRBV20-1; abundance: many; CDR3aa: CSAPGQFPREQYF; CDR3nt: TGCAGTGCTCCCGGACAGTTCCCCAGGGAGCAGTACTTC
d_gene: NA; j_gene: TRBJ1-2; v_gene: TRBV12-3/TRBV12-4; abundance: few; CDR3aa: CASTWSRADYGYTF; CDR3nt: TGTGCCAGCACCTGGTCCCGGGCGGACTATGGCTACACCTTC
d_gene: NA; j_gene: TRBJ1-1; v_gene: TRBV13; abundance: NA; CDR3aa: CASSLSDTEAFF; CDR3nt: TGTGCCAGCAGCTTATCTGACACTGAAGCTTTCTTT
d_gene: NA; j_gene: TRBJ1-1; v_gene: TRBV9; abundance: many; CDR3aa: CASSPHANTEAFF; CDR3nt: TGTGCCAGCAGCCCCCACGCGAACACTGAAGCTTTCTTT
d_gene: NA; j_gene: TRBJ2-3; v_gene: TRBV9; abundance: many; CDR3aa: CASSVGQFTDTQYF; CDR3nt: TGTGCCAGCAGCGTAGGGCAGTTCACAGATACGCAGTATTTT
d_gene: NA; j_gene: TRBJ2-3; v_gene: TRBV7-6; abundance: many; CDR3aa: CASSTPGGNTQYF; CDR3nt: TGTGCCAGCAGCACGCCTGGAGGGAATACGCAGTATTTT
d_gene: NA; j_gene: TRBJ1-5; v_gene: TRBV11-2; abundance: NA; CDR3aa: CASSLNWGKYSNQPQHF; CDR3nt: TGTGCCAGCAGCTTAAATTGGGGGAAATATAGCAATCAGCCCCAGCATTTT
d_gene: TRBD2; j_gene: TRBJ2-3; v_gene: TRBV20-1; abundance: NA; CDR3aa: CSAGATSGGAWGDTQYF; CDR3nt: TGCAGTGCCGGGGCCACTAGCGGGGGGGCCTGGGGAGATACGCAGTATTTT
d_gene: NA; j_gene: TRBJ1-2; v_gene: TRBV27; abundance: NA; CDR3aa: CASRADHYGYTF; CDR3nt: TGTGCCAGCAGGGCGGATCACTATGGCTACACCTTC
d_gene: TRBD1; j_gene: TRBJ1-4; v_gene: TRBV27; abundance: NA; CDR3aa: CASSFGTGTNEKLFF; CDR3nt: TGTGCCAGCAGTTTCGGGACAGGGACTAATGAAAAACTGTTTTTT
d_gene: NA; j_gene: TRBJ2-3; v_gene: TRBV12-5; abundance: NA; CDR3aa: CASGLVVSQRITDTQYF; CDR3nt: TGTGCTAGTGGTTTGGTAGTCTCCCAGCGGATCACAGATACGCAGTATTTT
d_gene: NA; j_gene: TRBJ1-2; v_gene: TRBV7-3; abundance: NA; CDR3aa: CASSPGRPFGYTF; CDR3nt: TGTGCCAGCAGCCCCGGACGTCCCTTTGGCTACACCTTC
d_gene: NA; j_gene: TRBJ2-1; v_gene: TRBV20-1; abundance: few; CDR3aa: CSARDRASLQNEQFF; CDR3nt: TGCAGTGCTAGAGATAGAGCTAGCCTACAGAATGAGCAGTTCTTC
d_gene: NA; j_gene: TRBJ2-1; v_gene: TRBV7-6; abundance: NA; CDR3aa: CASSLALPGGEQFF; CDR3nt: TGTGCCAGCAGCTTAGCACTGCCCGGAGGTGAGCAGTTCTTC
d_gene: NA; j_gene: TRBJ1-1; v_gene: TRBV7-2; abundance: NA; CDR3aa: CASSSWGGNTEAFF; CDR3nt: TGTGCCAGCAGCTCCTGGGGAGGGAACACTGAAGCTTTCTTT
d_gene: NA; j_gene: TRBJ2-1; v_gene: TRBV20-1; abundance: NA; CDR3aa: CSAEGASSYNEQFF; CDR3nt: TGCAGTGCCGAAGGGGCCAGCTCCTACAATGAGCAGTTCTTC
d_gene: TRBD2; j_gene: TRBJ2-1; v_gene: TRBV11-2; abundance: few; CDR3aa: CASSFTSGTSGFLSLNEQFF; CDR3nt: TGTGCCAGCAGCTTCACTTCCGGGACTAGCGGCTTCCTATCCTTGAATGAGCAGTTCTTC